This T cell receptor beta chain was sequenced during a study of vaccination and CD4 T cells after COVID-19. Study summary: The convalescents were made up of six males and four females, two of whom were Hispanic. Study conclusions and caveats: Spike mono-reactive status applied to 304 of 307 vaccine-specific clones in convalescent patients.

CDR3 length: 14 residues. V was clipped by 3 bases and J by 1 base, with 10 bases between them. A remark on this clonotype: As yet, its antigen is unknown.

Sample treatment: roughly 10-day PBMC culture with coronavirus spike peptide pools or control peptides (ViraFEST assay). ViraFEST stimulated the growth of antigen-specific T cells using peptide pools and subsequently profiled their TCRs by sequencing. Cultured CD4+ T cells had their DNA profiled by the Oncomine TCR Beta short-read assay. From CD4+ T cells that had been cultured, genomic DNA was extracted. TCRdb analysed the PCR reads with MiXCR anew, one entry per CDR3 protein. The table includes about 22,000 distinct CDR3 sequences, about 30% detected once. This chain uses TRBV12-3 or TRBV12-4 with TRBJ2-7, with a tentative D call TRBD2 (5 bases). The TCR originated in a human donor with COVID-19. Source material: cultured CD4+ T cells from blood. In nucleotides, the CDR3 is TGTGCCAGCAGTTTTTCTAGCAGGTCCTACGAGCAGTACTTC. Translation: CASSFSSRSYEQYF.